The clone carrying this TCR beta chain came up a few times. What it binds is not known. TCRdb used MiXCR to reprocess the reads, holding one entry per CDR3 protein. The table lists some 160,000 distinct CDR3 sequences, roughly 17% of them singletons, with about 17% in the top ten. The sample comes from a study of T cell repertoires in cytomegalovirus infection. Findings and limits, study-wide: Dominating the ex vivo response were TCR beta clonotypes that were CMV-specific and HLA-C-restricted. Summed frequency of shared TCR beta families picked out CMV carriers who also had the relevant HLA.

The CDR3 loop spans 13 amino acids. V was clipped by 6 bases and J by 6 bases, with 12 bases between them. In germline, CDR1 is SGHTA, CDR2 FQGNSA. The chain employs TRBV7-2 and TRBJ2-1; the D is unclear. The sequence was obtained from a human donor in good health (CMV status not recorded). Some clones in this sample may be carry-over from other donors' samples. Sequencing was carried out using CD8+ T cells from PBMCs. Here the CDR3 reads CASSPGVGNEQFF. The CDR3 region has the DNA TGTGCCAGCAGTCCTGGGGTGGGCAATGAGCAGTTCTTC.